What follows describes a single T cell receptor (beta chain). The data were produced by immunoSEQ multiplex PCR, yet TCRdb's version contains in-frame clones alone and is incomplete. This table has about 2 million clones, about 95% appearing once. Naive CD8 cells were CD45RO-negative, positively selected for CCR7, excluding terminally differentiated effector memory CD45RA+ cells. This entry is derived from a study of shared clonotypes between healthy human individuals. This CDR3 has 15 residues. CDR1 is SGDLS, CDR2 YYNGEE, per germline. V was shortened by 3 bases and J by 3 bases, with 16 bases between the two germline ends.

The clonotype was recovered from a man younger than 35 in good health. The specimen sequenced was naive CD8+ T cells sorted from blood. The chain is built from TRBV9 and TRBJ2-7; TRBD1 or TRBD2 may be the D gene (5 bases each). CDR3 sequence reads: CASSEAGDANYEQYF. CDR3 in DNA: TGTGCCAGCAGCGAGGCCGGGGACGCCAACTACGAGCAGTACTTC.